The entry below gives a single TCR beta chain sequence along with its context. Its antigen is still unknown. Using immunoSEQ multiplex PCR, the repertoire was profiled, and TCRdb retains in-frame clones only, with some absent. This sample has about 69,000 clones; just under 95% occur once, and the top ten carry roughly 1.7%. This CDR3 spans 12 amino acids. Per the germline V gene, CDR1 is SQVTM and CDR2 is ANQGSEA. The V gene lost 2 bases and the J gene lost 6 bases, with 10 bases spanning the gap. This sample was taken from a study of T cell clonotyping in hematopoietic cell transplantation. Study findings and constraints: Broader posttransplant TCR repertoire diversity was predicted by graft donor and pretransplant recipient Inverse Simpson Index values. At the given depth, recipient repertoires were over 95% de novo clonotypes. After transplant, recipient diversity fell while pathologically expanded clonotypes grew through day 180.

The chain carries TRBV29-1 and TRBJ1-2; D is perhaps TRBD1 (5 bases). The origin of this receptor is a man aged 50 to 59 in good health. Some clones in this sample may be carry-over from other donors' samples. Sample: peripheral blood mononuclear cells. The CDR3: CSVERGTNGYTF. The CDR3, as DNA: TGCAGCGTTGAACGGGGGACTAATGGCTACACCTTC.